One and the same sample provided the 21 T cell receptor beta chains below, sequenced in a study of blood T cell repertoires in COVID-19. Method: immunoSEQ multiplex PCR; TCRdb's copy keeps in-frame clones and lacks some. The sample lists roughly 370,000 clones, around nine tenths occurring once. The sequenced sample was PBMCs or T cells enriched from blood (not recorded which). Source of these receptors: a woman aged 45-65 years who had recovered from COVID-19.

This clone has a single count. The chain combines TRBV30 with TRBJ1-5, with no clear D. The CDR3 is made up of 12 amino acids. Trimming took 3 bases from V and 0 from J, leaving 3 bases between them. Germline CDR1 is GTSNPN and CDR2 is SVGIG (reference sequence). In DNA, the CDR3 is TGTGCCTGGAGCCATAGCAATCAGCCCCAGCATTTT. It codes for CAWSHSNQPQHF.

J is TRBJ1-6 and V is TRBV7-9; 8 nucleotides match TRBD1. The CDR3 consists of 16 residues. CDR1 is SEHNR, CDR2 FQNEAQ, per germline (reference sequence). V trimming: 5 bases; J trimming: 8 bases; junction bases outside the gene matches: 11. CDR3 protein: CASSQRGGTGHSPLHF. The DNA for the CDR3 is TGTGCCAGCAGCCAACGAGGCGGGACAGGACATTCACCCCTCCACTTT.

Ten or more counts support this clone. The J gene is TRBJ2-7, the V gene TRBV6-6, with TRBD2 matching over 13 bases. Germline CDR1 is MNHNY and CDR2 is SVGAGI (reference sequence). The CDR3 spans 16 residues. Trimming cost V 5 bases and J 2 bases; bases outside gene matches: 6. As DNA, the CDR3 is TGTGCCAGCAGTCCAACCACTAGCGGGGGGGCCTACGAGCAGTACTTC. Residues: CASSPTTSGGAYEQYF.

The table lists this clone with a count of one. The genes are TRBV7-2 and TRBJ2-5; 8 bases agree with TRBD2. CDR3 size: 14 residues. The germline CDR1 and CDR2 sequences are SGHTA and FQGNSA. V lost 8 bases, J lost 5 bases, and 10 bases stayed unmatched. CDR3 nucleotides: TGTGCCAGCGTTGGCGGGGGGAGTCAGGAGACCCAGTACTTC. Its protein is CASVGGGSQETQYF. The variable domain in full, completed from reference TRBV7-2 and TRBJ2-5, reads GAGVSQSPSNKVTEKGKDVELRCDPISGHTALYWYRQSLGQGLEFLIYFQGNSAPDKSGLPSDRFSAERTGGSVSTLTIQRTQQEDSAVYLCASVGGGSQETQYFGPGTRLLVL.

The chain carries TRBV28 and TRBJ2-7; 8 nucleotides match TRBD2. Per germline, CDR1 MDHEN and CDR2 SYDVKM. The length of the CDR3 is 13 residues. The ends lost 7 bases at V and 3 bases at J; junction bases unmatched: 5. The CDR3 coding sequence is TGTGCCAGCAAACGGGGGGGCCTCTACGAGCAGTACTTC. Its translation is CASKRGGLYEQYF.

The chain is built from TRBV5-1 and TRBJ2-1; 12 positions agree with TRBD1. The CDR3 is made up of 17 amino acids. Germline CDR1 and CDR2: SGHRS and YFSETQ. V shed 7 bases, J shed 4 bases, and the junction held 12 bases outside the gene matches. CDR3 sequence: CASAPGTGGKFYNEQFF. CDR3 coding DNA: TGCGCCAGCGCACCCGGGACAGGGGGCAAATTTTACAATGAGCAGTTCTTC.

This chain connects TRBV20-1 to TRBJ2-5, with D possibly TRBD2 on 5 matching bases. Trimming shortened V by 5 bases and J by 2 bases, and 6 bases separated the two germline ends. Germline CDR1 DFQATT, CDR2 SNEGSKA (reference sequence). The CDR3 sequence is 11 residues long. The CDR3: CSAPGQETQYF. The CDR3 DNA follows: TGCAGTGCTCCGGGGCAAGAGACCCAGTACTTC.

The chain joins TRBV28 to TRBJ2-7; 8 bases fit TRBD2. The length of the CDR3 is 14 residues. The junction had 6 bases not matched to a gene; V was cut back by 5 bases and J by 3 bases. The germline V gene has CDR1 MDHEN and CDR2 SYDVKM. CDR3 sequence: CASSPQRGLYEQYF. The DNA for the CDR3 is TGTGCCAGCAGTCCCCAGCGGGGGCTCTACGAGCAGTACTTC. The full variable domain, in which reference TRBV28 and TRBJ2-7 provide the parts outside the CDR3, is DVKVTQSSRYLVKRTGEKVFLECVQDMDHENMFWYRQDPGLGLRLIYFSYDVKMKEKGDIPEGYSVSREKKERFSLILESASTNQTSMYLCASSPQRGLYEQYFGPGTRLTVT.

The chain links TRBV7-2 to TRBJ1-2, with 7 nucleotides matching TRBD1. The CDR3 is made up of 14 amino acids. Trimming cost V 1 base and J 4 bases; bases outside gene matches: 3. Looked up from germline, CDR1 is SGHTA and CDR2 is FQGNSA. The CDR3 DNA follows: TGTGCCAGCAGCTTAGTTGGGACAGTCTATGGCTACACCTTC. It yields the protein CASSLVGTVYGYTF.

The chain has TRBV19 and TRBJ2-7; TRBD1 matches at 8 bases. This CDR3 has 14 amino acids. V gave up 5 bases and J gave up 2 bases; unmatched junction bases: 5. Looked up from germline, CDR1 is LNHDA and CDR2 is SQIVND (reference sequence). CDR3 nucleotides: TGTGCCAGTAGTGCCGGGACAGGAACCTACGAGCAGTACTTC. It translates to CASSAGTGTYEQYF.

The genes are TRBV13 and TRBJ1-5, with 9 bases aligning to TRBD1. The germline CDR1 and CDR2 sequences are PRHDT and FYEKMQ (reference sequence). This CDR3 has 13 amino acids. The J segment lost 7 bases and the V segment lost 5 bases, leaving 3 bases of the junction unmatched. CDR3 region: CASSIGQGQPQHF. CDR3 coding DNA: TGTGCCAGCAGCATCGGACAGGGGCAGCCCCAGCATTTT.

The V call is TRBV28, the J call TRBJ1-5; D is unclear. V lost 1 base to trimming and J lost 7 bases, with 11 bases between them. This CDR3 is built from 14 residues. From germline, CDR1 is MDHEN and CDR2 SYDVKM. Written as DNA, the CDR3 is TGTGCCAGCAGTTTATTCGGAGTCGGGCAGCCCCAGCATTTT. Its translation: CASSLFGVGQPQHF.

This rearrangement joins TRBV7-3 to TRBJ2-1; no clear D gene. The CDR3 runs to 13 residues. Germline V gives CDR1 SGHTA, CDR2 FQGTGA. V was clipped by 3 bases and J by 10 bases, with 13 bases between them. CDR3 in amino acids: CASSFSEQGEQFF. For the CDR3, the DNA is TGTGCCAGCAGCTTCAGCGAGCAAGGCGAGCAGTTCTTC. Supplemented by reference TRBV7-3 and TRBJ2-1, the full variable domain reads GAGVSQTPSNKVTEKGKYVELRCDPISGHTALYWYRQSLGQGPEFLIYFQGTGAADDSGLPNDRFFAVRPEGSVSTLKIQRTERGDSAVYLCASSFSEQGEQFFGPGTRLTVL.

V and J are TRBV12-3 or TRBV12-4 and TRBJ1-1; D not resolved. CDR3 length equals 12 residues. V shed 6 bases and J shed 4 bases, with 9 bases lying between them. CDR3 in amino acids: CASSPGRTEAFF. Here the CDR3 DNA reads TGTGCCAGCAGCCCGGGTCGCACTGAAGCTTTCTTT.

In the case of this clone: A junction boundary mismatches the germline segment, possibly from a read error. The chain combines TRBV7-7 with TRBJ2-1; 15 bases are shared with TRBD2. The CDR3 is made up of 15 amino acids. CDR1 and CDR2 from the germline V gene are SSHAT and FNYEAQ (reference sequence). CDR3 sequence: CASSSGLAGGHEQFF. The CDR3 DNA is TGTGCTAGCAGCTCCGGACTAGCGGGGGGGCATGAGCAGTTCTTC.

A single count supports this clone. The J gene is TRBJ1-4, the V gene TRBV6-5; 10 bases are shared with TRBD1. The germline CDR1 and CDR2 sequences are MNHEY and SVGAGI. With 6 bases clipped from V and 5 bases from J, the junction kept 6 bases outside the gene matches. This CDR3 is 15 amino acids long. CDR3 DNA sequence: TGTGCCAGCAGCGACCCGGGACAGGGGAATGAAAAACTGTTTTTT. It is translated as CASSDPGQGNEKLFF.

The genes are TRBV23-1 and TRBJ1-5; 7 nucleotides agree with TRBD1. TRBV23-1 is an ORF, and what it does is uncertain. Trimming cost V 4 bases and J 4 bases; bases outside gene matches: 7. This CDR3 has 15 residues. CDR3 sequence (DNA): TGCGCCAGCAGTCGCACGACAGGGCCGAATCAGCCCCAGCATTTT. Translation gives CASSRTTGPNQPQHF.

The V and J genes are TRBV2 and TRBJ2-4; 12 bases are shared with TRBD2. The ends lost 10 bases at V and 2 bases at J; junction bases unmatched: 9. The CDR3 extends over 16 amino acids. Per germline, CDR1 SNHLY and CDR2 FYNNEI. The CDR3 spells CAITTSGGLSKNIQYF. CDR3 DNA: TGTGCCATTACGACTAGCGGGGGTTTGTCCAAAAACATTCAGTACTTC. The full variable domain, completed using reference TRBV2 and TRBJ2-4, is EPEVTQTPSHQVTQMGQEVILRCVPISNHLYFYWYRQILGQKVEFLVSFYNNEISEKSEIFDDQFSVERPDGSNFTLKIRSTKLEDSAMYFCAITTSGGLSKNIQYFGAGTRLSVL.

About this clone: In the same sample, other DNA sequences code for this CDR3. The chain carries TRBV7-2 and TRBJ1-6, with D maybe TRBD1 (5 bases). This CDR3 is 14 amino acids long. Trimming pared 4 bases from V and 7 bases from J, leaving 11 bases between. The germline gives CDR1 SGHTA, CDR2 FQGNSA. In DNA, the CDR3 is TGTGCCAGCAGCTCCGAGGGACTGAATTCACCCCTCCACTTT. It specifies CASSSEGLNSPLHF. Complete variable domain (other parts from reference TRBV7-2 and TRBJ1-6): GAGVSQSPSNKVTEKGKDVELRCDPISGHTALYWYRQSLGQGLEFLIYFQGNSAPDKSGLPSDRFSAERTGGSVSTLTIQRTQQEDSAVYLCASSSEGLNSPLHFGNGTRLTVT.

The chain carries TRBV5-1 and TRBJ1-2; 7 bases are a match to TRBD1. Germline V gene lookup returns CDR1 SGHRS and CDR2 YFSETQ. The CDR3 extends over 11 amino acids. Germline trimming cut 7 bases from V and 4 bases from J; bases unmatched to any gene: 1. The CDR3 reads CASGDSYGYTF. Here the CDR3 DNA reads TGCGCCAGCGGGGACAGCTATGGCTACACCTTC.

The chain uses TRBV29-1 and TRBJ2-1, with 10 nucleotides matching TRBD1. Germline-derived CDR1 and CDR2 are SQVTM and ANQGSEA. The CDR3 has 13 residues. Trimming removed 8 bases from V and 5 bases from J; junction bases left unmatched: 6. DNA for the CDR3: TGCAGCATCTCGGGACAGGGGAACAATGAGCAGTTCTTC. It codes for CSISGQGNNEQFF.